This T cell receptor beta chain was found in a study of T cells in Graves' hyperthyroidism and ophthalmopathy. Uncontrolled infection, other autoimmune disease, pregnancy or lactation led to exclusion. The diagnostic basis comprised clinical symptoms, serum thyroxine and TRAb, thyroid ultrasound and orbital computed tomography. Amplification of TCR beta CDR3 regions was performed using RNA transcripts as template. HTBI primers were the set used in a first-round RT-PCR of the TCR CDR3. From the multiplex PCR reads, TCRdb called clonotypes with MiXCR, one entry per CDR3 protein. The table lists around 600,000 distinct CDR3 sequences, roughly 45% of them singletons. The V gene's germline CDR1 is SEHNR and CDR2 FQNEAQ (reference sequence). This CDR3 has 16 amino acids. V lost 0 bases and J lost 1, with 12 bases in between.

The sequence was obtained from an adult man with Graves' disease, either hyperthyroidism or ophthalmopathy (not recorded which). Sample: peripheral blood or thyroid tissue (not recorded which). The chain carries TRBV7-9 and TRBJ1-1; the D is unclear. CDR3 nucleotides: TGTGCCAGCAGCTTAGCCTATTTAGTTGGGAACACTGAAGCTTTCTTT. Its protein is CASSLAYLVGNTEAFF. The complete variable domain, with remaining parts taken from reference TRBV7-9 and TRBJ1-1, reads DTGVSQNPRHKITKRGQNVTFRCDPISEHNRLYWYRQTLGQGPEFLTYFQNEAQLEKSRLLSDRFSAERPKGSFSTLEIQRTEQGDSAMYLCASSLAYLVGNTEAFFGQGTRLTVV.